A selection of T cell receptor beta chains follows, all from one sample in a study of graft-versus-host responses after intestinal transplantation. These receptors' targets are unknown. Libraries were prepared by immunoSEQ multiplex PCR; TCRdb keeps only in-frame clonotypes and omits some of them. In the table there are around 110,000 clones, approximately 86% of which are singletons. The specimen was unstimulated CD4+ T cells sorted from spleen or lymph node cells, collected before transplant. These receptor sequences come from a human donor who was the organ donor for an intestinal transplant. Both conserved end residues are part of each CDR3. Fields, in order: V gene, J gene, D gene, clone size, CDR3 protein, CDR3 DNA. D genes are given only for firm matches. Part of the rows lack a size; the others show once, few, many or a class for expanded clones.

v_call: TRBV5-1; j_call: TRBJ2-5; d_call: .; clone_size: .; cdr3_aa: CASSLALRGGETQYF; cdr3_nt: TGCGCCAGCAGCTTGGCTCTCCGGGGAGGAGAGACCCAGTACTTC
v_call: TRBV18; j_call: TRBJ1-1; d_call: .; clone_size: .; cdr3_aa: CASSPGSRALGSTEAFF; cdr3_nt: TGTGCCAGCTCACCAGGAAGCAGGGCCTTAGGGAGCACTGAAGCTTTCTTT
v_call: TRBV7-3; j_call: TRBJ2-3; d_call: .; clone_size: .; cdr3_aa: CASSLGRNTDTQYF; cdr3_nt: TGTGCCAGCAGCTTAGGTCGGAACACAGATACGCAGTATTTT
v_call: TRBV29-1; j_call: TRBJ1-2; d_call: TRBD1; clone_size: .; cdr3_aa: CSVGDRGQGYTF; cdr3_nt: TGCAGCGTTGGGGACAGGGGGCAAGGCTACACCTTC
v_call: TRBV6-1; j_call: TRBJ2-3; d_call: .; clone_size: .; cdr3_aa: CASSEFFGRGRHTDTQYF; cdr3_nt: TGTGCCAGCAGTGAATTTTTCGGTCGTGGACGCCACACAGATACGCAGTATTTT
v_call: TRBV5-1; j_call: TRBJ1-4; d_call: .; clone_size: .; cdr3_aa: CASSLGLRTANEKLFF; cdr3_nt: TGCGCCAGCAGCTTGGGTTTGCGAACGGCTAATGAAAAACTGTTTTTT
v_call: TRBV19; j_call: TRBJ1-4; d_call: .; clone_size: .; cdr3_aa: CASNRINEKLFF; cdr3_nt: TGTGCCAGTAACAGAATTAATGAAAAACTGTTTTTT
v_call: TRBV19; j_call: TRBJ1-1; d_call: TRBD1; clone_size: .; cdr3_aa: CASSNPGTVKPNTEAFF; cdr3_nt: TGTGCCAGTAGTAACCCCGGGACAGTTAAACCCAACACTGAAGCTTTCTTT
v_call: TRBV7-8; j_call: TRBJ1-1; d_call: .; clone_size: .; cdr3_aa: CASSSTEGRTEAFF; cdr3_nt: TGTGCCAGCAGCTCGACGGAGGGAAGGACTGAAGCTTTCTTT
v_call: TRBV11-2; j_call: TRBJ1-5; d_call: .; clone_size: .; cdr3_aa: CASSITDSSNQPQHF; cdr3_nt: TGTGCCAGCAGCATAACGGACAGTAGCAATCAGCCCCAGCATTTT
v_call: TRBV10-1; j_call: TRBJ1-5; d_call: TRBD1; clone_size: once; cdr3_aa: CASSESNGTGGNWANQPQHF; cdr3_nt: TGCGCCAGCAGTGAGTCTAACGGGACAGGGGGCAATTGGGCCAATCAGCCCCAGCATTTT
v_call: TRBV25-1; j_call: TRBJ1-4; d_call: .; clone_size: .; cdr3_aa: CASSEYEGVVEKLFF; cdr3_nt: TGTGCCAGCAGTGAATACGAGGGAGTTGTTGAAAAACTGTTTTTT
v_call: TRBV7-2; j_call: TRBJ2-6; d_call: TRBD1; clone_size: few; cdr3_aa: CASSLARPGQGFGANVLTF; cdr3_nt: TGTGCCAGCAGCTTAGCGCGTCCGGGACAGGGTTTTGGGGCCAACGTCCTGACTTTC
v_call: TRBV30; j_call: TRBJ1-4; d_call: .; clone_size: .; cdr3_aa: CAWSVREKLFF; cdr3_nt: TGTGCCTGGAGTGTACGGGAAAAACTGTTTTTT
v_call: TRBV4-2; j_call: TRBJ2-3; d_call: TRBD2; clone_size: .; cdr3_aa: CASSPRLAASTDTQYF; cdr3_nt: TGTGCCAGCAGCCCTAGACTAGCGGCTAGCACAGATACGCAGTATTTT
v_call: TRBV6-5; j_call: TRBJ2-1; d_call: .; clone_size: .; cdr3_aa: CASSFDVYNEQFF; cdr3_nt: TGTGCCAGCAGTTTTGACGTCTACAATGAGCAGTTCTTC
v_call: TRBV5-5; j_call: TRBJ1-3; d_call: .; clone_size: .; cdr3_aa: CASSEPGNTIYF; cdr3_nt: TGTGCCAGCAGCGAACCTGGAAACACCATATATTTT
v_call: TRBV21-1; j_call: TRBJ2-3; d_call: .; clone_size: once; cdr3_aa: CASSRSRSTDTQYF; cdr3_nt: TGTGCCAGCAGCCGCTCCCGTAGCACAGATACGCAGTATTTT
v_call: TRBV5-1; j_call: TRBJ1-1; d_call: .; clone_size: .; cdr3_aa: CASSPLSAQNTEAFF; cdr3_nt: TGCGCCAGCAGCCCGCTAAGTGCCCAGAACACTGAAGCTTTCTTT
v_call: TRBV27; j_call: TRBJ2-7; d_call: .; clone_size: .; cdr3_aa: CASSPRSYEQYF; cdr3_nt: TGTGCCAGCAGCCCCCGCTCCTACGAGCAGTACTTC
v_call: TRBV6-5; j_call: TRBJ2-5; d_call: .; clone_size: .; cdr3_aa: CASANRGYETQYF; cdr3_nt: TGTGCCAGCGCCAATCGGGGTTACGAGACCCAGTACTTC
v_call: TRBV5-1; j_call: TRBJ2-3; d_call: TRBD1; clone_size: .; cdr3_aa: CASSSHPTGIGTDTQYF; cdr3_nt: TGCGCCAGCAGCTCCCACCCGACAGGGATCGGCACAGATACGCAGTATTTT
v_call: TRBV9; j_call: TRBJ2-2; d_call: .; clone_size: few; cdr3_aa: CASSPFTGELFF; cdr3_nt: TGTGCCAGCAGTCCCTTTACCGGGGAGCTGTTTTTT
v_call: TRBV2; j_call: TRBJ2-3; d_call: .; clone_size: once; cdr3_aa: CASSRDRSTDTQYF; cdr3_nt: TGTGCCAGCAGTAGGGACCGCAGCACAGATACGCAGTATTTT
v_call: TRBV7-2; j_call: TRBJ1-2; d_call: .; clone_size: .; cdr3_aa: CASSLEGLQAGGYTF; cdr3_nt: TGTGCCAGCAGCTTAGAGGGGCTCCAGGCGGGAGGCTACACCTTC
v_call: TRBV11-3; j_call: TRBJ2-7; d_call: .; clone_size: .; cdr3_aa: CASSLEPRTAYEQYF; cdr3_nt: TGTGCCAGCAGCTTGGAGCCTAGGACGGCCTACGAGCAGTACTTC
v_call: TRBV29-1; j_call: TRBJ2-5; d_call: .; clone_size: .; cdr3_aa: CSVVIDWTSEETQYF; cdr3_nt: TGCAGCGTTGTAATAGATTGGACATCCGAAGAGACCCAGTACTTC
v_call: TRBV15; j_call: TRBJ1-1; d_call: .; clone_size: .; cdr3_aa: CATSRGATGNTEAFF; cdr3_nt: TGTGCCACCAGCAGAGGGGCCACAGGGAACACTGAAGCTTTCTTT
v_call: TRBV6-1; j_call: TRBJ1-6; d_call: .; clone_size: .; cdr3_aa: CASATDRSGHSPLHF; cdr3_nt: TGTGCCAGCGCGACCGACAGGAGCGGGCATTCACCCCTCCACTTT
v_call: TRBV25-1; j_call: TRBJ1-2; d_call: TRBD1; clone_size: .; cdr3_aa: CASSDNLAGGIYGYTF; cdr3_nt: TGTGCCAGCAGTGATAACCTGGCAGGGGGCATCTATGGCTACACCTTC
v_call: TRBV27; j_call: TRBJ2-3; d_call: TRBD2; clone_size: .; cdr3_aa: CASSRLAVLRGTDTQYF; cdr3_nt: TGTGCCAGCAGCCGACTAGCGGTATTAAGGGGTACAGATACGCAGTATTTT
v_call: TRBV5-1; j_call: TRBJ1-2; d_call: TRBD1; clone_size: .; cdr3_aa: CASSFSGTGGSYYGYTF; cdr3_nt: TGCGCCAGCAGCTTCTCCGGGACAGGGGGCTCATACTATGGCTACACCTTC
v_call: TRBV7-8; j_call: TRBJ1-5; d_call: .; clone_size: .; cdr3_aa: CASSLAGMPRRLNQPQHF; cdr3_nt: TGTGCCAGCAGCTTAGCCGGTATGCCCCGCCGACTCAATCAGCCCCAGCATTTT
v_call: TRBV5-5; j_call: TRBJ2-2; d_call: .; clone_size: .; cdr3_aa: CASSFGGIGGELFF; cdr3_nt: TGTGCCAGCAGCTTTGGAGGGATTGGCGGGGAGCTGTTTTTT
v_call: TRBV5-5; j_call: TRBJ2-5; d_call: .; clone_size: .; cdr3_aa: CASSLLAGLQETQYF; cdr3_nt: TGTGCCAGCAGCTTATTGGCCGGGCTCCAAGAGACCCAGTACTTC
v_call: TRBV2; j_call: TRBJ1-2; d_call: .; clone_size: .; cdr3_aa: CASSPDSNYGYTF; cdr3_nt: TGTGCCAGCAGCCCGGACAGCAACTATGGCTACACCTTC